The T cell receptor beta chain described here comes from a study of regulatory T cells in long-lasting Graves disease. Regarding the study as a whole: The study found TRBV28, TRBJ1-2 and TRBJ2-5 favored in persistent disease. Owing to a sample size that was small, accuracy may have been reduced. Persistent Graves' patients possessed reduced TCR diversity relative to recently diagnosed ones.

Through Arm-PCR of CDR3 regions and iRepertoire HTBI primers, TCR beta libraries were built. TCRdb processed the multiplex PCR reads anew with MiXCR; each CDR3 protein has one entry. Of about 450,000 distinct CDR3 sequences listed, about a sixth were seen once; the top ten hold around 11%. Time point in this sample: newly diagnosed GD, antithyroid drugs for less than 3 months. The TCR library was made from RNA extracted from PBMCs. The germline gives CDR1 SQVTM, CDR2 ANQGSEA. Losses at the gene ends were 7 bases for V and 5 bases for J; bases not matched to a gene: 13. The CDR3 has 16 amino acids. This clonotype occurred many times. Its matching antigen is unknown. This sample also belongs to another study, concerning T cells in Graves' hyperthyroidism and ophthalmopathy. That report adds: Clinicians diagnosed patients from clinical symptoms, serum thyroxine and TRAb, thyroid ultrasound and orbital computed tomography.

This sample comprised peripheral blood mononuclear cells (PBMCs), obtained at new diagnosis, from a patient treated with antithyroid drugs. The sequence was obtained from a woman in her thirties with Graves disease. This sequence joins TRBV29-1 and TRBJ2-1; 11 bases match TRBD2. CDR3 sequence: CSAGGLAGDRDNEQFF. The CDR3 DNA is TGCAGCGCCGGCGGACTAGCGGGCGATCGTGACAATGAGCAGTTCTTC.